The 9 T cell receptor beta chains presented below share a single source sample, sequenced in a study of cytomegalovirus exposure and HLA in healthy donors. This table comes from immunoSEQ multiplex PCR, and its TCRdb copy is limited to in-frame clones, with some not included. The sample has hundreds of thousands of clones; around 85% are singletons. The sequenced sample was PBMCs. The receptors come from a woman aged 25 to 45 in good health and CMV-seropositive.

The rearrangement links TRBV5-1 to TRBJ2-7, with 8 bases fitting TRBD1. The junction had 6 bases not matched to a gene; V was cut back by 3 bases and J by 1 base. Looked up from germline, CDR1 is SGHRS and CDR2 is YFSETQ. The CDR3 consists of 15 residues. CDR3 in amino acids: CASSSDRDISYEQYF. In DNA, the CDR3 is TGCGCCAGCAGCTCGGACAGGGACATATCCTACGAGCAGTACTTC.

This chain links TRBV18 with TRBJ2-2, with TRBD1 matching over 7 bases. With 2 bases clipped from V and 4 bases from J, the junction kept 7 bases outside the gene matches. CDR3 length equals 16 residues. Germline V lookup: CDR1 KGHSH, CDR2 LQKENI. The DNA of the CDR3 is TGTGCCAGCTCACCAGATATACAGGGGTCCACCGGGGAGCTGTTTTTT. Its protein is CASSPDIQGSTGELFF.

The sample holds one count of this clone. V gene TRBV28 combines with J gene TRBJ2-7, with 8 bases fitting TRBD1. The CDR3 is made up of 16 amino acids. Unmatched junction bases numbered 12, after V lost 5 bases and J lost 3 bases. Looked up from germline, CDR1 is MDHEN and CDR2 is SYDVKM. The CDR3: CASSPTGTGRYYEQYF. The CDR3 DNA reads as TGTGCCAGCAGTCCCACCGGGACAGGTCGTTACTACGAGCAGTACTTC.

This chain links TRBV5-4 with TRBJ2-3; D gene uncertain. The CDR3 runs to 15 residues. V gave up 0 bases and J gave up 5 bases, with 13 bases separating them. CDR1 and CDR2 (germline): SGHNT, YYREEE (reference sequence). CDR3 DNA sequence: TGTGCCAGCAGCTTGGTGTCTGGCGCAGGAGATACGCAGTATTTT. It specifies CASSLVSGAGDTQYF.

CDR3 sequence: CASSQDGRQGRNTEAFF. In DNA, the CDR3 is TGCGCCAGCAGCCAAGATGGGCGACAGGGCCGGAACACTGAAGCTTTCTTT. The chain uses TRBV4-1 and TRBJ1-1; 7 bases align to TRBD1. The CDR3 runs 17 residues. Germline loops: CDR1 MGHRA, CDR2 YSYEKL. The V segment lost 0 bases and the J segment 1 base; nucleotides outside the gene matches: 8.

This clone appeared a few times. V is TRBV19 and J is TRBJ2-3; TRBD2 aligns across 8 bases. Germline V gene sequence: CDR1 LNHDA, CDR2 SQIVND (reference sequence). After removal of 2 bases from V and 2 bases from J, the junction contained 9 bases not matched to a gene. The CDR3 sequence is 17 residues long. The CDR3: CASSIRGLAGPTDTQYF. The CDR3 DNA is TGTGCCAGTAGTATAAGGGGGTTAGCGGGGCCCACAGATACGCAGTATTTT.

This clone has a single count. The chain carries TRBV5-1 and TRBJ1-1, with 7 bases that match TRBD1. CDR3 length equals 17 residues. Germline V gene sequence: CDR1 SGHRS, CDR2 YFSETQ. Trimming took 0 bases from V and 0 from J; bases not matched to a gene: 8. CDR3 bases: TGCGCCAGCAGCTTGGGATCAGGGGGTTACATGAACACTGAAGCTTTCTTT. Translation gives CASSLGSGGYMNTEAFF.

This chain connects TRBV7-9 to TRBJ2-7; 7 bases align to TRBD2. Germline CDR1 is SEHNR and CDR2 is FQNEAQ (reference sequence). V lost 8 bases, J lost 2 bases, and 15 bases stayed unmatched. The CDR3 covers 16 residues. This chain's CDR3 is CASSPGGPSGAYEQYF. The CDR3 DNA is TGTGCCAGCTCCCCCGGAGGTCCTAGCGGCGCCTACGAGCAGTACTTC.

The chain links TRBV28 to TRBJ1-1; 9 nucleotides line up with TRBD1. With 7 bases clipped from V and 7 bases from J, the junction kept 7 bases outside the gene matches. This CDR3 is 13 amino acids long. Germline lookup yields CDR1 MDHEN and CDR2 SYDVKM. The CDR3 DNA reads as TGTGCCAGCATTAGGACAGGGGAAAATGAAGCTTTCTTT. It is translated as CASIRTGENEAFF.